The 30 T cell receptor beta chains reported below all come from one sample, sequenced in a study of blood T cells in healthy people across ages. Together with a sample-barcoded 5' primer, a J-beta primer mix was included in a second PCR lasting roughly 6 to 12 cycles. One entry per CDR3 protein results from TCRdb running MiXCR on the 5' RACE reads. The sample has about 1.6 million distinct CDR3 sequences, roughly 30% seen once. Source material: blood. The receptor source for this set is a woman aged 25 to 45 in good health.

Comments on this clonotype: One end of the junction fails to match germline, which may point to a read error. The CDR3 sequence: CASSSSALYGCTF. Here the CDR3 DNA reads TGTGCCAGCAGCTCGTCGGCTCTCTATGGCTGCACCTTC. The rearrangement joins TRBV14 to TRBJ1-2; D uncertain. Per germline, CDR1 SGHDN and CDR2 FVKESK. The CDR3 contains 13 residues.

This clonotype was recorded once. It may be a read error: a sequence one base away is much more abundant. The chain employs TRBV29-1 and TRBJ1-6, with D perhaps matching TRBD1 (6 bases). CDR1 and CDR2 (germline): SQVTM, ANQGSEA. The CDR3 sequence is 13 residues long. The CDR3 DNA reads as TGCGGCGTTAGGGGGGAGGTTAATTCACCCCTCCACTTT. This gives the protein CGVRGEVNSPLHF.

The chain is built from TRBV7-3 and TRBJ2-7; weak D call: TRBD2 (6 bases). CDR3 size: 12 residues. With 11 bases removed from V and 3 bases from J, the gap between germline ends came to 14 bases. Looked up from germline, CDR1 is SGHTA and CDR2 is FQGTGA. DNA of the CDR3: TGTGCCGCCACCGGGCGGGACTACGAGCAGTACTTC. As protein: CAATGRDYEQYF. Combining the CDR3 with reference TRBV7-3 and TRBJ2-7 gives the whole variable domain GAGVSQTPSNKVTEKGKYVELRCDPISGHTALYWYRQSLGQGPEFLIYFQGTGAADDSGLPNDRFFAVRPEGSVSTLKIQRTERGDSAVYLCAATGRDYEQYFGPGTRLTVT.

V gene TRBV20-1 combines with J gene TRBJ2-3; D perhaps matches TRBD2 (6 bases). Germline CDR1 reads DFQATT; CDR2 reads SNEGSKA (reference sequence). CDR3 length: 14 amino acids. Trimming stripped 5 bases from V and 1 base from J, with 13 bases between. The CDR3, as DNA: TGCAGTGCTGCGGGACTGAGCGGCACAGATACGCAGTATTTT. Translating gives CSAAGLSGTDTQYF.

The CDR3 reads CSARTGASYEQYF. The CDR3 bases are TGCAGTGCCCGGACAGGGGCTTCCTACGAGCAGTACTTC. The V gene is TRBV20-1, the J gene TRBJ2-4, with 9 bases aligning to TRBD1. The J call may be mistaken, given a closer DNA end match to TRBJ2-7. The CDR3 runs 13 residues. Germline V gene sequence: CDR1 DFQATT, CDR2 SNEGSKA (reference sequence).

This clonotype appeared many times. The J gene is TRBJ2-1, the V gene TRBV10-3; TRBD1 agrees at 9 bases. V lost 3 bases to trimming and J lost 7 bases; unmatched junction nucleotides: 7. The CDR3 has 15 amino acids. Germline CDR1 and CDR2: ENHRY and SYGVKD. The CDR3 spells CAISDLDRGENEQFF. In DNA, the CDR3 is TGTGCCATCAGTGACTTAGACAGGGGGGAGAATGAGCAGTTCTTC.

This clonotype turned up a few times. The V call is TRBV5-1, the J call TRBJ2-1; D possibly corresponds to TRBD1 (8 bases). Germline V gene sequence: CDR1 SGHRS, CDR2 YFSETQ. The CDR3 is 16 amino acids. Between the trimmed V and J ends, which lost 5 bases and 0 bases, there was a span of 15 bases. The CDR3 region is CASRTGGASSYNEQFF. The CDR3 DNA reads as TGCGCCAGCAGAACAGGGGGGGCCAGCTCCTACAATGAGCAGTTCTTC.

The rearrangement links TRBV6-5 to TRBJ1-2, with a weak D call TRBD1 (5 bases). Germline assignment: CDR1 MNHEY and CDR2 SVGAGI. The CDR3 sequence is 14 residues long. V lost 4 bases and J 1 base, leaving 10 bases between the germline ends. The CDR3 here is CASSFDSGNYGYTF. CDR3 in DNA: TGTGCCAGCAGTTTCGACAGTGGTAACTATGGCTACACCTTC.

This clonotype was observed a handful of times. J is TRBJ2-1 and V is TRBV7-9; 9 bases match TRBD1. Germline values: CDR1 SEHNR, CDR2 FQNEAQ (reference sequence). With V trimmed by 2 bases and J by 4 bases, 6 bases remained unmatched. The CDR3 sequence is 16 residues long. The chain's CDR3 is CASSLLWDRVYNEQFF. DNA for the CDR3: TGTGCCAGCAGCTTATTATGGGACAGGGTTTACAATGAGCAGTTCTTC.

This clonotype showed up many times. This chain joins TRBV7-2 and TRBJ2-1, with D perhaps matching TRBD2 (6 bases). The CDR3 spans 13 residues. Germline V gene sequence: CDR1 SGHTA, CDR2 FQGNSA. V dropped 7 bases and J dropped 6 bases, with 13 bases sitting between them. The CDR3 nucleotides are TGTGCCAGCAACCTTCTAGCGTTCAATGAGCAGTTCTTC. Protein product: CASNLLAFNEQFF. The full variable domain, rest sourced from reference TRBV7-2 and TRBJ2-1, is GAGVSQSPSNKVTEKGKDVELRCDPISGHTALYWYRQSLGQGLEFLIYFQGNSAPDKSGLPSDRFSAERTGGSVSTLTIQRTQQEDSAVYLCASNLLAFNEQFFGPGTRLTVL.

CDR3 sequence (DNA): TGTGCCACGGGGACTAGCGGGAGTAAGACCCAGTACTTC. It translates to CATGTSGSKTQYF. J is TRBJ2-5 and V is TRBV10-3; 14 nucleotides agree with TRBD2. The J segment lost 6 bases and the V segment lost 10 bases, leaving 4 bases of the junction unmatched. This CDR3 has 13 residues. Germline CDR1 ENHRY, CDR2 SYGVKD.

This clonotype came up a few times. The chain uses TRBV3-1 and TRBJ2-5; 9 bases line up with TRBD2. The assigned J gene may be wrong: the sequence end matches TRBJ2-7 better. The V gene's germline CDR1 is LGHDT and CDR2 YNNKEL (reference sequence). The CDR3 sequence is 15 residues long. CDR3 amino acids: CASSQGQLAGYEQYF. The CDR3 DNA reads TGTGCCAGCAGCCAAGGTCAACTAGCGGGCTACGAGCAGTACTTC.

This clonotype occurred many times. The chain has TRBV28 and TRBJ1-2; 8 bases agree with TRBD1. This CDR3 has 16 amino acids. The V gene's germline CDR1 is MDHEN and CDR2 SYDVKM. J gave up 8 bases and V 4 bases, and 15 bases lay outside the gene matches. The CDR3 DNA reads as TGTGCCAGCAGTTCAATCGGGACAGGAGGTCTTGGAGGCTACACCTTC. Amino acid sequence: CASSSIGTGGLGGYTF.

There are a few counts of this clonotype. V and J are TRBV7-9 and TRBJ2-1, with 11 bases that match TRBD2. Germline values: CDR1 SEHNR, CDR2 FQNEAQ (reference sequence). Losses at the gene ends were 5 bases for V and 4 bases for J; bases not matched to a gene: 13. The CDR3 length is 18 residues. This CDR3 reads CASSLTPLTSGAYNEQFF. In DNA form, the CDR3 reads TGTGCCAGCAGCCTAACCCCCCTGACTAGCGGGGCGTACAATGAGCAGTTCTTC. Together with reference TRBV7-9 and TRBJ2-1, the CDR3 gives the full variable domain: DTGVSQNPRHKITKRGQNVTFRCDPISEHNRLYWYRQTLGQGPEFLTYFQNEAQLEKSRLLSDRFSAERPKGSFSTLEIQRTEQGDSAMYLCASSLTPLTSGAYNEQFFGPGTRLTVL.

The chain couples TRBV28 to TRBJ2-7, with 8 bases aligning to TRBD2. V lost 8 bases and J lost 3; bases outside the gene matches: 9. Germline CDR1 and CDR2: MDHEN and SYDVKM. This CDR3 is 14 amino acids long. The CDR3 is CASYPGRAVYEQYF. The CDR3 nucleotides read TGTGCCAGCTACCCCGGGAGGGCGGTCTACGAGCAGTACTTC.

V gene TRBV12-3 or TRBV12-4 combines with J gene TRBJ1-1; the D is unclear. The length of the CDR3 is 15 residues. Trimming took 5 bases from V and 5 from J, leaving 18 bases between them. The CDR3 DNA sequence: TGTGCCAGCAGTCCCGGAGGGTCCCCGGGGACTGAAGCTTTCTTT. It is translated as CASSPGGSPGTEAFF.

This clonotype turned up a few times. This chain joins TRBV4-1 and TRBJ2-5; no definite D call. The assigned J gene may be wrong: the sequence end matches TRBJ2-7 better. Per germline, CDR1 MGHRA and CDR2 YSYEKL. CDR3 length: 16 amino acids. The CDR3 DNA is TGCGCCAGCAGCCAAGATACGGTCTACTCTCTCTGCGAGCAGTACTTC. This encodes CASSQDTVYSLCEQYF.

A few counts support this clonotype. The chain employs TRBV20-1 and TRBJ1-2; D is ambiguous. The CDR3 consists of 14 residues. With 3 bases removed from V and 3 bases from J, the gap between germline ends came to 14 bases. The germline V gene encodes CDR1 DFQATT and CDR2 SNEGSKA (reference sequence). CDR3 sequence (DNA): TGCAGTGCTAGTCTTACCCTTCGCCACTATGGCTACACCTTC. This sequence encodes CSASLTLRHYGYTF.

Comments on this clonotype: The junction and the germline gene differ at one end; a read error may be behind it. V usage is TRBV27 and J usage is TRBJ2-3, with TRBD2 matching over 7 bases. The CDR3 consists of 17 residues. The germline V gene encodes CDR1 MNHEY and CDR2 SMNVEV (reference sequence). The CDR3 loop reads CASSFGFRDYGTDTRYF. The CDR3, as DNA: TGTGCCAGCAGTTTCGGTTTTAGGGACTACGGCACAGATACGCGGTATTTT.

The sample holds many counts of this clonotype. This sequence joins TRBV5-6 and TRBJ2-5, with D possibly matching TRBD2 (6 bases). The V end was cut by 0 bases, the J end by 7 bases, with 13 bases between. The CDR3 runs 14 residues. Looked up from germline, CDR1 is SGHDT and CDR2 is YYEEEE. The CDR3 protein is CASSLGGNSGTQYF. The CDR3 nucleotides read TGTGCCAGCAGCTTGGGCGGGAACTCAGGGACCCAGTACTTC.

The V and J genes are TRBV12-3 or TRBV12-4 and TRBJ2-7, with D possibly being TRBD1 or TRBD2 (5 bases each). The closer fit of TRBJ2-5 to the DNA end suggests the J call may be wrong. The CDR3 is made up of 14 amino acids. CDR3 protein: CASSHGALLETQYF. The CDR3, as DNA: TGTGCCAGCAGTCACGGGGCCCTCCTGGAGACCCAGTACTTC.

A note on this clonotype: Sequence at one end of the junction differs from germline and may be a read error. V and J are TRBV10-3 and TRBJ2-7; D may be TRBD1 (8 bases). The CDR3 covers 15 residues. The germline gives CDR1 ENHRY, CDR2 SYGVKD. The DNA for the CDR3 is TGCGCCATCAGTGAGTCGGGGGGACAGGACTACGAGCAGTACTTC. Amino acid sequence: CAISESGGQDYEQYF.

This clonotype has a handful of counts. The J gene is TRBJ2-3, the V gene TRBV30, with D unclear. The CDR3 is 13 amino acids. V lost 0 bases, J lost 9 bases, and 13 bases lay in between. CDR1 and CDR2 from the germline V gene are GTSNPN and SVGIG (reference sequence). In DNA form, the CDR3 reads TGTGCCTGGAGTGTACTGGCCCCGGGCACGCAGTATTTT. Its translation is CAWSVLAPGTQYF.

This clonotype was picked up a small number of times. The chain carries TRBV29-1 and TRBJ2-2; D unresolved. The CDR3 consists of 13 residues. The germline V gene encodes CDR1 SQVTM and CDR2 ANQGSEA. V lost 2 bases and J 2 bases, leaving 6 bases between the germline ends. The DNA of the CDR3 is TGCAGCGTTGAACAGCCTAACACCGGGGAGCTGTTTTTT. It codes for CSVEQPNTGELFF.

This clonotype was picked up a small number of times. J is TRBJ2-5 and V is TRBV27; 15 positions agree with TRBD2. CDR1 MNHEY and CDR2 SMNVEV come from the germline V gene (reference sequence). The junction had 7 bases not matched to a gene; V was cut back by 5 bases and J by 3 bases. There are 17 residues in the CDR3. The CDR3 spells CASSPGGLAGGKETQYF. CDR3 nucleotide sequence: TGTGCCAGCAGTCCGGGGGGACTAGCGGGGGGTAAAGAGACCCAGTACTTC.

This clonotype has just a few counts. The genes are TRBV29-1 and TRBJ2-3; the D gene could be TRBD1 or TRBD2 (7 bases each). Germline V CDR1 and CDR2: SQVTM, ANQGSEA. The CDR3 is 13 amino acids. The V end lost 5 bases, the J end lost 4 bases, and 13 bases lay between the germline ends. DNA of the CDR3: TGCAGCGTTAGAGGGAGGGGGCCAGATACGCAGTATTTT. This sequence encodes CSVRGRGPDTQYF.

The chain links TRBV15 to TRBJ1-1; D perhaps matches TRBD1 (5 bases). The V end lost 2 bases, the J end lost 5 bases, and 21 bases lay between the germline ends. This CDR3 region has 17 residues. The germline V gene encodes CDR1 LNHNV and CDR2 YYDKDF (reference sequence). CDR3 protein: CATSRPYDEGRRTEAFF. For the CDR3, the DNA is TGTGCCACCAGCAGACCTTATGACGAGGGGCGGAGGACTGAAGCTTTCTTT.

This clonotype was observed a few times. The gene calls are TRBV20-1 and TRBJ2-1; 10 bases align to TRBD2. Germline V CDR1 and CDR2: DFQATT, SNEGSKA (reference sequence). V lost 5 bases, J lost 9 bases, and 7 bases stayed unmatched. The CDR3 has 13 amino acids. CDR3 sequence: CSALAGAGGEQFF. In DNA, the CDR3 is TGCAGTGCTCTAGCGGGGGCCGGGGGTGAGCAGTTCTTC.

J is TRBJ1-4 and V is TRBV28; the D gene is possibly TRBD1 (5 bases). Germline lookup yields CDR1 MDHEN and CDR2 SYDVKM. The CDR3 has 14 residues. Trimming shortened V by 2 bases and J by 4 bases, and 8 bases separated the two germline ends. CDR3 DNA: TGTGCCAGCAGTTTAGACAGAAATAATGAAAAACTGTTTTTT. Translating gives CASSLDRNNEKLFF. Variable domain in full (rest from reference TRBV28 and TRBJ1-4): DVKVTQSSRYLVKRTGEKVFLECVQDMDHENMFWYRQDPGLGLRLIYFSYDVKMKEKGDIPEGYSVSREKKERFSLILESASTNQTSMYLCASSLDRNNEKLFFGSGTQLSVL.

A few counts support this clonotype. The V and J genes are TRBV29-1 and TRBJ2-1, with 7 bases aligning to TRBD2. In germline, CDR1 is SQVTM, CDR2 ANQGSEA. CDR3 size: 18 residues. The V gene end was trimmed by 1 base and the J gene end by 8 bases; junction bases not matched to a gene: 20. The CDR3 region is CSVEVLAGNKTSPYEQFF. The CDR3 region has the DNA TGCAGCGTTGAAGTCTTGGCAGGGAATAAGACTAGCCCCTATGAGCAGTTCTTC.